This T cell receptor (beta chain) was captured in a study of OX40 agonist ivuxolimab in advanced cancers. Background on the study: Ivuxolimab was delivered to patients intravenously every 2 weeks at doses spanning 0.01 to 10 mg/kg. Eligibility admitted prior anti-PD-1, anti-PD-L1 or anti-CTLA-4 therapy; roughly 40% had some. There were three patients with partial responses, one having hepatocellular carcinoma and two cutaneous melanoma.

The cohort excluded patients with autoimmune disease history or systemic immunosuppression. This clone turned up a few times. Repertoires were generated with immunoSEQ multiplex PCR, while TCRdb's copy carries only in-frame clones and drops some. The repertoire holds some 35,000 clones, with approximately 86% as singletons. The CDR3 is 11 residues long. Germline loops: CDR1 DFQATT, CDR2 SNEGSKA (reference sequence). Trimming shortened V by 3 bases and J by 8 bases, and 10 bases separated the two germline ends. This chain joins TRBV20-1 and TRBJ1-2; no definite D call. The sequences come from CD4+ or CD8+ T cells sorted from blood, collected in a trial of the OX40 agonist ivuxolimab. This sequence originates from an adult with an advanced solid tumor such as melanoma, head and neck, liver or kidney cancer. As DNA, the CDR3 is TGCAGTGCTAGCGAATGGAGCGGCTACACCTTC. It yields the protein CSASEWSGYTF.